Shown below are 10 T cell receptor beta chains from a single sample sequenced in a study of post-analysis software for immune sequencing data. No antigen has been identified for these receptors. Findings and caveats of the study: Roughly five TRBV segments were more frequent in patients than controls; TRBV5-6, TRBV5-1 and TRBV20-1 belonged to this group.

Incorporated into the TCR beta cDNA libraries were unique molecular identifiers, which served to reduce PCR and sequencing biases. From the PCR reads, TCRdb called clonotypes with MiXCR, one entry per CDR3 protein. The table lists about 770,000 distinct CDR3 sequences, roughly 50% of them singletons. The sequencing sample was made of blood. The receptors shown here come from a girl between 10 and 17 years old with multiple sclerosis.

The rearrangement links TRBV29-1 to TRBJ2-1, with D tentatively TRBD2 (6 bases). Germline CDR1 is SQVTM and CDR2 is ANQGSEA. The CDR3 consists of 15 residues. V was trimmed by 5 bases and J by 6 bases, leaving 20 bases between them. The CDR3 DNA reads TGCAGCGTTTCTGGCCTGCGGGTGGGAGGCAATGAGCAGTTCTTC. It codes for CSVSGLRVGGNEQFF.

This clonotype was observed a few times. The CDR3 bases are TGTGCCAGCAGCCGTAACAGGGGGGTATCCTACGGGCAGTACTTC. Residues: CASSRNRGVSYGQYF. J is TRBJ2-5 and V is TRBV7-2; 8 bases align to TRBD1. Trimming removed 5 bases from V and 11 bases from J; junction bases left unmatched: 16. The CDR3 sequence is 15 residues long. Germline V lookup: CDR1 SGHTA, CDR2 FQGNSA.

The CDR3 loop reads CASSYGTGEGYTF. CDR3 in DNA: TGTGCCAGCAGCTATGGGACCGGGGAAGGCTACACCTTC. The chain links TRBV3-1 to TRBJ1-2, with D tentatively TRBD1 (5 bases). The V end was cut by 5 bases, the J end by 8 bases, with 15 bases between. The germline V gene has CDR1 LGHDT and CDR2 YNNKEL (reference sequence). The CDR3 consists of 13 residues.

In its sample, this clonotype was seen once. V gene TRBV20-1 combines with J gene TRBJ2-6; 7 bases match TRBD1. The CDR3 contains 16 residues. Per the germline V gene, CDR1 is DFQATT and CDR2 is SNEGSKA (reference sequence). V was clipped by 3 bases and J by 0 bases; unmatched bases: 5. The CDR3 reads CSARPGQSSGANVLTF. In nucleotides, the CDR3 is TGCAGTGCTAGGCCGGGACAGAGCTCTGGGGCCAACGTCCTGACTTTC.

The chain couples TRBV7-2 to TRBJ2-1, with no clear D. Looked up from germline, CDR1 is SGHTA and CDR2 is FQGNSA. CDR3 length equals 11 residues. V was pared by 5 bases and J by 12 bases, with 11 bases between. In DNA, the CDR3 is TGTGCCAGCAGCGAGTACTACGCGCAGTTCTTC. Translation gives CASSEYYAQFF.

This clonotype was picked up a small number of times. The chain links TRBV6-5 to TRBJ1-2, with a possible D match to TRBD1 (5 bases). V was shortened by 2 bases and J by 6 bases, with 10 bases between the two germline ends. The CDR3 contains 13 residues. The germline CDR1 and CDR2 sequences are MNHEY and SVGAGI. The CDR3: CASSYGGRDGYTF. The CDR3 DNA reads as TGTGCCAGCAGTTACGGGGGACGGGATGGCTACACCTTC.

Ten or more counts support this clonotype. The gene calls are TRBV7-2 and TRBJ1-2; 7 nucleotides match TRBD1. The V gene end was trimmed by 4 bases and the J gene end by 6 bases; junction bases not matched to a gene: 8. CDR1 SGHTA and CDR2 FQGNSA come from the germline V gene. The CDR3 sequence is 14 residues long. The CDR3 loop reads CASSSGQRVNGYTF. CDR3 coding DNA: TGTGCCAGCAGCTCGGGACAGCGGGTAAATGGCTACACCTTC.

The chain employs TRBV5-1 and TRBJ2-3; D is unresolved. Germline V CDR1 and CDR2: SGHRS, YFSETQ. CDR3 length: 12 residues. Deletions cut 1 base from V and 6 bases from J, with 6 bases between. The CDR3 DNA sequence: TGCGCCAGCAGCTTGCACTCCGATACGCAGTATTTT. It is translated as CASSLHSDTQYF.

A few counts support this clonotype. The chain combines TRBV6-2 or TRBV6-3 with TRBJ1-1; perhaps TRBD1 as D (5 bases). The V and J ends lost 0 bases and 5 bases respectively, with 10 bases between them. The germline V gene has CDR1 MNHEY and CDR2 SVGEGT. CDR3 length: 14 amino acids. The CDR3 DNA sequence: TGTGCCAGCAGTTACTCGGAGGGGCGGACTGAAGCTTTCTTT. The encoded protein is CASSYSEGRTEAFF.

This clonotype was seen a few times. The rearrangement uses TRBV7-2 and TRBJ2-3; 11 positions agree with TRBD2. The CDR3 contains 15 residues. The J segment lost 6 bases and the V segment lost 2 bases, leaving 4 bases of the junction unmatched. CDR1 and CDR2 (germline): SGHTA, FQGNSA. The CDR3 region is CASSLTSGSSDTQYF. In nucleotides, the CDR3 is TGTGCCAGCAGCTTAACTAGCGGGAGTTCGGATACGCAGTATTTT.